This T cell receptor (beta chain) was captured by sequencing in a study of TIL therapy for anti-PD-1-resistant metastatic lung cancer. Study-level information: Four tumors were EGFR-mutant and two were ALK-rearranged.

The time point is: pre-treatment sample, taken before nivolumab and TIL therapy. CDR1 and CDR2 (germline): SGHTA, FQGNSA. CDR3 length: 15 residues. Trimming took 5 bases from V and 0 from J; bases not matched to a gene: 4. Study-wide points: After infusion, TIL clonotypes partly replaced peripheral T cells and declined over months. Treatment-naive, never-smoker and oncogene-addicted patients were overrepresented in this highly selected cohort.

As concerns this clone: The antigen remains undetermined.

This was the immunoSEQ v3 assay. Each library reached about 2 million read pairs, or about 5-6 million at deep level. Profiled with immunoSEQ multiplex PCR; TCRdb holds only in-frame clones, not every one. The repertoire holds about 18,000 clones, with 83% as singletons. The input for sequencing was blood, taken at baseline. The chain uses TRBV7-2 and TRBJ2-1; 7 positions match TRBD1. The receptor comes from a person aged 25 to 85 with non-small cell lung cancer. CDR3 protein: CASSPDRVSYNEQFF. The DNA for the CDR3 is TGTGCCAGCAGCCCAGACAGGGTCTCCTACAATGAGCAGTTCTTC.